The entry below gives a single TCR beta chain sequence along with its context. What it binds is unknown. This sample stems from a study of Ad26.COV2.S vaccination and SARS-CoV-2 variants. Study-level background: Once, or twice with 56 days between doses, Ad26.COV2.S was given intramuscularly.

Study findings and constraints: TCR breadth and depth analyses may have underestimated total T cell responses. Measurement of non-spike TCR breadth gave similar results in vaccine and placebo recipients.

The assay was immunoSEQ multiplex PCR, and TCRdb's table has in-frame clones only and misses some. The sample records roughly 300,000 clones, around 88% being singletons. Documented treatment: roughly 20 received Ad26.COV2.S at low or high dose, single or two shots; roughly five received placebo; per-sample allocation not given. Samples were taken on day 63 after the first vaccine or placebo injection. The sample came from a Boston adult aged 18-55 years. Germline V CDR1 and CDR2: SGHRS, YFSETQ. Trimming took 3 bases from V and 0 from J; bases not matched to a gene: 5. The CDR3 has 16 amino acids. The rearrangement uses TRBV5-1 and TRBJ2-1, with 8 bases fitting TRBD2. This receptor was taken from a person aged 18-65 years who received the Ad26.COV2.S COVID-19 vaccine or a placebo. The sample here was peripheral blood, taken in a trial of Ad26.COV2.S vaccine versus placebo. DNA of the CDR3: TGCGCCAGCAGCTCATCTAGCGGGTTCTCCTACAATGAGCAGTTCTTC. Translation gives CASSSSSGFSYNEQFF.